This T cell receptor beta chain was found in a study of blood T cell repertoires in COVID-19. About the study: T cells, B-cell-depleted T cells, or PBMCs supplied cDNA or gDNA.

Germline CDR1 is SGHRS and CDR2 is YFSETQ. This CDR3 has 15 residues. Deletions cut 4 bases from V and 1 base from J, with 15 bases between. The data were produced by immunoSEQ multiplex PCR, yet TCRdb's version contains in-frame clones alone and is incomplete. This table holds 250,000 to 350,000 clones, around 90% found once. Sequenced: PBMCs or T cells enriched from blood (not recorded which). J is TRBJ2-7 and V is TRBV5-1; D is perhaps TRBD1 (6 bases). The receptor comes from a woman aged 55 to 70 in a cohort exposed to, infected with or recovered from COVID-19 (not recorded which). CDR3 loop: CASSPRQVNSYEQYF. The CDR3 DNA sequence: TGCGCCAGCAGCCCGAGACAGGTTAATTCCTACGAGCAGTACTTC.